The 18 T cell receptor beta chains reported below all come from one sample, sequenced in a study of metastatic and nonmetastatic thyroid tumors. Thyroid surgery was preceded by no treatment in any patient. TCRdb redid the clone calls on the PCR reads using MiXCR. The sample yields roughly 72,000 clones, less than 20% seen once. The sample comprised blood. The origin of the receptors is a female donor with papillary thyroid cancer or a benign thyroid nodule (not recorded which). Some clones in this sample may be carry-over from other donors' samples.

The table lists this clone with many counts. The chain links TRBV11-2 to TRBJ2-3; D gene uncertain. The V end lost 5 bases, the J end lost 0 bases, and 3 bases lay between the germline ends. CDR3 length: 12 amino acids. CDR1 and CDR2 from the germline V gene are SGHAT and FQNNGV. Here the CDR3 reads CASSPSTDTQYF. The DNA of the CDR3 is TGTGCCAGCAGCCCCAGCACAGATACGCAGTATTTT.

This clone was counted ten times or more. This chain links TRBV5-6 with TRBJ2-7; D is ambiguous. The CDR3 has 14 residues. V lost 3 bases to trimming and J lost 3 bases, with 13 bases between them. From germline, CDR1 is SGHDT and CDR2 YYEEEE. CDR3 sequence (DNA): TGTGCCAGCAGCTCCTTATTAGTCAGCTACGAGCAGTACTTC. This sequence encodes CASSSLLVSYEQYF.

The sample holds many counts of this clone. This rearrangement joins TRBV27 to TRBJ1-1, with 12 nucleotides matching TRBD1. The CDR3 runs to 16 residues. Trimming cost V 8 bases and J 5 bases; bases outside gene matches: 12. Germline loops: CDR1 MNHEY, CDR2 SMNVEV (reference sequence). The CDR3 protein is CASGGTGGALLTEAFF. The CDR3 bases are TGTGCCAGCGGAGGGACAGGGGGCGCTTTGTTGACTGAAGCTTTCTTT.

J is TRBJ2-7 and V is TRBV6-1; no reliable D call. The CDR3 consists of 15 residues. Germline CDR1 and CDR2: MNHNS and SASEGT. Trimming removed 4 bases from V and 2 bases from J, with 15 bases in between. CDR3 residues: CASSARKIVAYEQYF. The CDR3 region has the DNA TGTGCCAGCAGTGCGCGAAAAATTGTTGCCTACGAGCAGTACTTC.

This clone was counted only a few times. The chain links TRBV6-1 to TRBJ2-2; TRBD1 is a possible D gene (6 bases). The germline V gene encodes CDR1 MNHNS and CDR2 SASEGT. V lost 6 bases and J lost 4, with 12 bases in between. The CDR3 totals 14 residues. The CDR3 sequence: CASRETRGTGELFF. The CDR3 DNA is TGTGCCAGCAGGGAGACCAGGGGCACCGGGGAGCTGTTTTTT.

This chain connects TRBV24-1 to TRBJ2-3, with TRBD2 matching 11 bases. This CDR3 region has 16 residues. CDR1 and CDR2 (germline): KGHDR, SFDVKD. V was clipped by 2 bases and J by 5 bases; unmatched bases: 5. CDR3 amino acids: CATSDYSGRAGDTQYF. In nucleotides, the CDR3 is TGTGCCACCAGTGATTATAGCGGGAGGGCTGGAGATACGCAGTATTTT.

Many counts were recorded for this clone. The rearrangement links TRBV20-1 to TRBJ1-4, with 7 bases that match TRBD1. V lost 0 bases, J lost 10 bases, and 8 bases stayed unmatched. CDR1 and CDR2 (germline): DFQATT, SNEGSKA (reference sequence). The CDR3 is 14 residues long. CDR3 sequence: CSARDYNRGGKLFF. The CDR3 nucleotides read TGCAGTGCTAGAGATTATAACAGGGGAGGAAAACTGTTTTTT.

This clone was found a few times. Possible read error: a much larger clone is one base away. The chain has TRBV6-5 and TRBJ1-2; D call uncertain. The CDR3 length is 17 residues. The V end was cut by 2 bases, the J end by 2 bases, with 18 bases between. CDR1 is MNHEY and CDR2 is SVGAGI in the germline V gene. The CDR3 DNA sequence: TGTGCCAGCAGTTACGCTACGCCCCTGGTACAGAACTATGGCTACACCTTC. It translates to CASSYATPLVQNYGYTF.

This clone was found many times. The rearrangement joins TRBV27 to TRBJ2-2; 9 bases align to TRBD2. This CDR3 region has 15 residues. Trimming at V came to 4 bases and at J to 2 bases, leaving 2 bases not matched to a gene. Germline V gene sequence: CDR1 MNHEY, CDR2 SMNVEV (reference sequence). DNA of the CDR3: TGTGCCAGCAGTTCGACTAGCGGTAACACCGGGGAGCTGTTTTTT. This sequence encodes CASSSTSGNTGELFF.

This clone was seen repeatedly, ten times or more. The rearrangement uses TRBV7-9 and TRBJ1-1; TRBD1 matches at 7 bases. V was clipped by 3 bases and J by 0 bases; unmatched bases: 7. Germline V gene sequence: CDR1 SEHNR, CDR2 FQNEAQ (reference sequence). The CDR3 sequence is 16 residues long. The CDR3 nucleotides read TGTGCCAGCAGCTTCTTCGGAGGACAGGTGAACACTGAAGCTTTCTTT. It specifies CASSFFGGQVNTEAFF.

This clone came up many times. CDR3 DNA sequence: TGTGCCTCCTTCACGGGGGAAGCTTTCTTT. Protein sequence: CASFTGEAFF. The rearrangement uses TRBV30 and TRBJ1-1; no definite D call. The germline CDR1 and CDR2 sequences are GTSNPN and SVGIG (reference sequence). There are 10 residues in the CDR3. The V and J ends lost 7 bases and 8 bases respectively, with 11 bases between them.

This clone was seen at least ten times. V gene TRBV11-2 combines with J gene TRBJ2-3; D not resolved. Germline V gene data show CDR1 as SGHAT and CDR2 as FQNNGV. V lost 1 base and J 4 bases, leaving 6 bases between the germline ends. The CDR3 has 13 amino acids. This CDR3 is CASSLGISDTQYF. CDR3 sequence (DNA): TGTGCCAGCAGCTTAGGTATCTCAGATACGCAGTATTTT.

This clone was observed many times. The chain carries TRBV18 and TRBJ2-1; D is possibly TRBD1 (6 bases). This CDR3 comprises 14 residues. Germline assignment: CDR1 KGHSH and CDR2 LQKENI. V was shortened by 1 base and J by 6 bases, with 10 bases between the two germline ends. The CDR3 reads CASSPQQGPNEQFF. The CDR3 nucleotides read TGTGCCAGCTCACCACAACAGGGACCCAATGAGCAGTTCTTC.

The sample holds a few counts of this clone. This chain uses TRBV6-1 with TRBJ1-6; D is unresolved. CDR1 is MNHNS, CDR2 SASEGT, per germline. V lost 6 bases and J lost 9, with 12 bases in between. The CDR3 is 13 residues long. This chain's CDR3 is CASSPCTRSPLHF. In nucleotides, the CDR3 is TGTGCCAGCAGCCCTTGTACCCGTTCACCCCTCCACTTT.

In nucleotides, the CDR3 is TGCGCCAGCAGCTCTCATTACAGGTGGCCTAGCGGAGATAGCTCCTACAATGAGCAGTTCTTC. It encodes CASSSHYRWPSGDSSYNEQFF. V is TRBV5-1 and J is TRBJ2-1, with 7 bases lining up with TRBD2. Germline-derived CDR1 and CDR2 are SGHRS and YFSETQ. The length of the CDR3 is 21 residues. Losses at the gene ends were 3 bases for V and 0 bases for J; bases not matched to a gene: 21.

At least ten counts were recorded for this clone. The chain recombines TRBV28 with TRBJ2-7, with TRBD1 matching over 7 bases. V shed 5 bases, J shed 2 bases, and the junction held 6 bases outside the gene matches. Germline assignment: CDR1 MDHEN and CDR2 SYDVKM. The CDR3 is made up of 14 amino acids. The CDR3 DNA follows: TGTGCCAGCAGTAACAGGGGATCCACCTACGAGCAGTACTTC. Protein product: CASSNRGSTYEQYF.

This clone was detected only a few times. V is TRBV19 and J is TRBJ2-3; weak D call: TRBD1 (6 bases). The CDR3 is made up of 15 amino acids. V lost 10 bases, J lost 0 bases, and 17 bases lay in between. Germline lookup yields CDR1 LNHDA and CDR2 SQIVND (reference sequence). The CDR3 nucleotides read TGTGCCACGAGGAGGCAGGGGAAAAGCACAGATACGCAGTATTTT. Its translation: CATRRQGKSTDTQYF.

This clone was picked up many times. V is TRBV6-1 and J is TRBJ1-1, with D perhaps matching TRBD1 (6 bases). V lost 1 base and J lost 1, with 13 bases in between. The CDR3 covers 16 residues. Germline loops: CDR1 MNHNS, CDR2 SASEGT. CDR3 in amino acids: CASSEGTAGPNTEAFF. The CDR3 nucleotides are TGTGCCAGCAGTGAAGGGACAGCCGGCCCGAACACTGAAGCTTTCTTT.